These 25 T cell receptor beta chains came from one sample sequenced in a study of blood T cell repertoires in COVID-19. Sequenced by immunoSEQ multiplex PCR; TCRdb stores in-frame clones only, minus some. The sample lists 170,000 or so clones, almost 80% occurring once. The sequenced sample consisted of PBMCs or T cells enriched from blood (not recorded which). The receptors stem from a woman in her 50s who had recovered from COVID-19.

This chain uses TRBV15 with TRBJ2-5; D might be TRBD2 (6 bases). V lost 0 bases to trimming and J lost 3 bases, with 8 bases between them. Looked up from germline, CDR1 is LNHNV and CDR2 is YYDKDF (reference sequence). The CDR3 runs to 14 residues. In DNA, the CDR3 is TGTGCCACCAGCAGAGACTCGGGGGAAGAGACCCAGTACTTC. This encodes CATSRDSGEETQYF.

This clone has just a few counts. The CDR3 reads CASSILAEMYNEQFF. DNA for the CDR3: TGTGCCAGCAGCATACTAGCGGAGATGTACAATGAGCAGTTCTTC. The V and J genes are TRBV28 and TRBJ2-1; 8 bases are a match to TRBD2. J lost 4 bases, V lost 6 bases, and 8 bases had no gene match. Germline loops: CDR1 MDHEN, CDR2 SYDVKM. This CDR3 is 15 amino acids long.

The rearrangement uses TRBV7-6 and TRBJ1-5, with D possibly being TRBD1 (5 bases). Germline V gene sequence: CDR1 SGHVS, CDR2 FNYEAQ. Trimming pared 2 bases from V and 2 bases from J, leaving 13 bases between. The CDR3 is 16 residues long. CDR3: CASSLQGGVGNQPQHF. Here the CDR3 DNA reads TGTGCCAGCAGCTTACAGGGTGGAGTCGGCAATCAGCCCCAGCATTTT.

This clone has more than one count but fewer than ten. The identical CDR3 is also encoded by other nucleotide sequences in the sample. The J gene is TRBJ2-3, the V gene TRBV5-1; no clear D. V gave up 0 bases and J gave up 1 base, with 3 bases separating them. Germline V gene lookup returns CDR1 SGHRS and CDR2 YFSETQ. This CDR3 has 13 residues. CDR3 sequence reads: CASSLAGTDTQYF. For the CDR3, the DNA is TGCGCCAGCAGCTTGGCGGGCACAGATACGCAGTATTTT.

The chain recombines TRBV5-6 with TRBJ2-3; D may be TRBD1 (5 bases). This CDR3 is 17 amino acids long. Trimming took 2 bases from V and 5 from J, leaving 21 bases between them. Per germline, CDR1 SGHDT and CDR2 YYEEEE. The CDR3 reads CASSFHMGNYRQDTQYF. CDR3 nucleotide sequence: TGTGCCAGCAGCTTCCACATGGGAAATTACAGGCAAGATACGCAGTATTTT.

V gene TRBV11-2 combines with J gene TRBJ2-1, with 7 bases identical to TRBD2. The ends lost 5 bases at V and 10 bases at J; junction bases unmatched: 14. The CDR3 is made up of 15 amino acids. Germline CDR1 SGHAT, CDR2 FQNNGV. The CDR3 sequence: CASSEAGLGVLEQFF. DNA of the CDR3: TGTGCCAGCAGCGAGGCCGGACTAGGGGTATTAGAGCAGTTCTTC.

The chain uses TRBV9 and TRBJ2-5, with 7 positions matching TRBD2. The germline CDR1 and CDR2 sequences are SGDLS and YYNGEE. V was pared by 0 bases and J by 2 bases, with 4 bases of the junction left unmatched. CDR3 length equals 15 residues. The CDR3: CASSVEAGLQETQYF. The CDR3 nucleotides are TGTGCCAGCAGCGTAGAAGCGGGGTTACAAGAGACCCAGTACTTC.

Only one count was recorded for this clone. CDR3 in amino acids: CASAGQGGTEAFF. CDR3 bases: TGCGCCAGCGCCGGACAGGGAGGAACTGAAGCTTTCTTT. J is TRBJ1-1 and V is TRBV10-2; 8 bases map to TRBD1. From germline, CDR1 is WSHSY and CDR2 SAAADI. With V trimmed by 8 bases and J by 5 bases, 7 bases remained unmatched. CDR3 length: 13 amino acids.

The DNA of the CDR3 is TGTGCCAGCAGCTTGGGACAGGGAATGAGGAAACTGTTTTTT. Protein product: CASSLGQGMRKLFF. The genes are TRBV7-2 and TRBJ1-4, with TRBD1 matching 9 bases. The germline gives CDR1 SGHTA, CDR2 FQGNSA. The CDR3 spans 14 residues. With 3 bases clipped from V and 11 bases from J, the junction kept 7 bases outside the gene matches. The whole variable domain, remainder taken from reference TRBV7-2 and TRBJ1-4, is GAGVSQSPSNKVTEKGKDVELRCDPISGHTALYWYRQSLGQGLEFLIYFQGNSAPDKSGLPSDRFSAERTGGSVSTLTIQRTQQEDSAVYLCASSLGQGMRKLFFGSGTQLSVL.

The count of this clone is one. This chain links TRBV4-1 with TRBJ2-7; perhaps TRBD1 as D (5 bases). Trimming removed 2 bases from V and 4 bases from J, with 6 bases in between. Germline values: CDR1 MGHRA, CDR2 YSYEKL. The CDR3 has 12 residues. The CDR3 is CASSQRGYEQYF. DNA of the CDR3: TGCGCCAGCAGCCAAAGGGGTTACGAGCAGTACTTC.

V is TRBV28 and J is TRBJ2-5; tentative D call: TRBD2 (6 bases). Between the trimmed V and J ends, which lost 4 bases and 7 bases, there was a span of 22 bases. The germline V gene encodes CDR1 MDHEN and CDR2 SYDVKM. The CDR3 extends over 16 amino acids. As DNA, the CDR3 is TGTGCCAGCAGTTCTGCTGGAGGGGCCGCCGGCGGGACCCAGTACTTC. This translates into CASSSAGGAAGGTQYF.

The chain has TRBV21-1 and TRBJ2-2; the listed D gene, TRBD1, was not tested against the DNA. TRBV21-1 is marked as a pseudogene. This CDR3 is built from 23 residues. CDR3 loop: CASSPPEPWYYGRQGKNTGELFF. For the CDR3, the DNA is TGTGCCAGCAGCCCGCCAGAACCATGGTATTATGGACGTCAGGGGAAGAACACCGGGGAGCTGTTTTTT.

The chain is built from TRBV30 and TRBJ1-6; D may be TRBD1 (6 bases). Germline-derived CDR1 and CDR2 are GTSNPN and SVGIG (reference sequence). The germline V and J ends were trimmed by 0 bases and 7 bases, with 16 bases remaining between them. This CDR3 has 16 amino acids. The CDR3 protein is CAWSVVWVRGNSPLHF. The CDR3 DNA reads as TGTGCCTGGAGTGTCGTGTGGGTCAGGGGCAATTCACCCCTCCACTTT.

This clone was found once. The J gene is TRBJ1-3, the V gene TRBV18; tentative D call: TRBD1 (5 bases). The germline gives CDR1 KGHSH, CDR2 LQKENI. The CDR3 is 13 residues long. V was trimmed by 3 bases and J by 4 bases, leaving 7 bases between them. This CDR3 reads CASSPDIGNTIYF. CDR3 DNA sequence: TGTGCCAGCTCACCGGACATCGGAAACACCATATATTTT.

The gene calls are TRBV10-3 and TRBJ1-5; 8 nucleotides match TRBD1. The V and J ends lost 2 bases and 7 bases, in that order; junction bases with no gene match: 7. From germline, CDR1 is ENHRY and CDR2 SYGVKD. This CDR3 has 15 amino acids. CDR3 sequence reads: CAISERQGRGQPQHF. The DNA for the CDR3 is TGTGCCATCAGTGAGAGACAGGGGAGAGGCCAGCCCCAGCATTTT.

The rearrangement joins TRBV19 to TRBJ2-7, with 11 bases aligning to TRBD1. The germline V gene has CDR1 LNHDA and CDR2 SQIVND (reference sequence). Unmatched junction bases numbered 6, after V lost 5 bases and J lost 3 bases. The CDR3 runs 15 residues. In DNA, the CDR3 is TGTGCCAGTAGTCCAGTGGGACAGGGGGGCTACGAGCAGTACTTC. Translating it yields CASSPVGQGGYEQYF.

For the CDR3, the DNA is TGTGCCAGCAGTTTAGCCGCGATCTACAATGAGCAGTTCTTC. It yields the protein CASSLAAIYNEQFF. The chain couples TRBV28 to TRBJ2-1; D unclear. The V gene's germline CDR1 is MDHEN and CDR2 SYDVKM. The CDR3 length is 14 residues. V lost 2 bases to trimming and J lost 3 bases, with 8 bases between them.

In its sample, this clone was seen a few times. The chain is built from TRBV5-8 and TRBJ2-7; D call uncertain. This CDR3 is 15 amino acids long. Trimming pared 3 bases from V and 0 bases from J, leaving 13 bases between. Germline loops: CDR1 SGHTS, CDR2 YDEGEE. CDR3 bases: TGTGCCAGCAGCTCACCTCAGGCGTCCTCCTACGAGCAGTACTTC. Amino acid sequence: CASSSPQASSYEQYF.

This clone was counted a single time. The genes are TRBV6-2 or TRBV6-3 and TRBJ1-1; D is possibly TRBD1 (5 bases). CDR1 and CDR2 from the germline V gene are MNHEY and SVGEGT. CDR3 length equals 15 residues. Trimming took 3 bases from V and 0 from J, leaving 11 bases between them. The CDR3 protein is CASSYRGPMNTEAFF. Written as DNA, the CDR3 is TGTGCCAGCAGTTATAGGGGCCCCATGAACACTGAAGCTTTCTTT.

V and J are TRBV3-1 (or the pseudogene TRBV3-2) and TRBJ1-6; D remains ambiguous. This CDR3 is built from 14 residues. V was clipped by 1 base and J by 10 bases, with 11 bases between them. Germline assignment: CDR1 LGHDT and CDR2 YNNKEL (reference sequence). The CDR3 is CASSQGPERSPLHF. Here the CDR3 DNA reads TGTGCCAGCAGCCAAGGGCCGGAGAGGTCACCCCTCCACTTT.

The rearrangement links TRBV4-3 to TRBJ2-3; possibly TRBD2 for D (5 bases). V lost 0 bases and J lost 7, with 14 bases in between. Per germline, CDR1 LGHNA and CDR2 YSLEER. This CDR3 is 15 amino acids long. CDR3 DNA: TGCGCCAGCAGCCAAGATCAGCCGAGGGTCTATACGCAGTATTTT. Protein: CASSQDQPRVYTQYF.

In DNA form, the CDR3 reads TGTGCCAGTGTGGAAGCGGGATACACAGATACGCAGTATTTT. It codes for CASVEAGYTDTQYF. The chain has TRBV28 and TRBJ2-3, with 7 bases lining up with TRBD2. The CDR3 extends over 14 amino acids. V lost 9 bases and J lost 2; bases outside the gene matches: 8. Germline CDR1 reads MDHEN; CDR2 reads SYDVKM.

V and J are TRBV7-2 and TRBJ2-2; no clear D gene. V dropped 3 bases and J dropped 4 bases, with 15 bases sitting between them. The CDR3 consists of 16 residues. Germline V gene lookup returns CDR1 SGHTA and CDR2 FQGNSA. Written as DNA, the CDR3 is TGTGCCAGCAGCTTTATGATGGGCTCGAGCACCGGGGAGCTGTTTTTT. Its translation is CASSFMMGSSTGELFF.

CDR3 sequence (DNA): TGTGCCAGCTGTAACTCTGGAAACACCATATATTTT. Translating it yields CASCNSGNTIYF. The chain has TRBV3-1 (or the pseudogene TRBV3-2) and TRBJ1-3; D is ambiguous. The CDR3 totals 12 residues. V lost 8 bases to trimming and J lost 0 bases, with 5 bases between them. CDR1 is LGHDT and CDR2 is YNNKEL in the germline V gene (reference sequence).

V usage is TRBV14 and J usage is TRBJ1-1; D might be TRBD1 (6 bases). The CDR3 is 13 residues long. The V and J ends lost 6 bases and 5 bases respectively, with 13 bases between them. Germline V CDR1 and CDR2: SGHDN, FVKESK. The CDR3 spells CASRLSGDTEAFF. The CDR3, as DNA: TGTGCCAGCAGACTTTCAGGGGATACTGAAGCTTTCTTT.